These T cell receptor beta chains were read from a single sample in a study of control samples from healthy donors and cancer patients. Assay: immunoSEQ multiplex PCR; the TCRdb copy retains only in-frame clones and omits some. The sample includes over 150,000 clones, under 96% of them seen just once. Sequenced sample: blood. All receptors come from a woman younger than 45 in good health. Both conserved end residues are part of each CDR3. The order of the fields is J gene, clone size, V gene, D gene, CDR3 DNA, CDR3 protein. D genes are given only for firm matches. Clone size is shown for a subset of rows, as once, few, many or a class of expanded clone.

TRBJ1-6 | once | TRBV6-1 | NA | TGTGCCAGCAGTGAAAATTCACCCCTCCACTTT | CASSENSPLHF
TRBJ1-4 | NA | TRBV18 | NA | TGTGCCAGCTCACCACTCGACGGGGTTAGGGAAAAACTGTTTTTT | CASSPLDGVREKLFF
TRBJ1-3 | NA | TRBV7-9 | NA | TGTGCCAGCAGCTCAGGTCCCGGGACAAAAAACACCATATATTTT | CASSSGPGTKNTIYF
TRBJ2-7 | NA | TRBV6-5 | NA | TGTGCCAGCAGTTACTCGAGATCAACCTACGAGCAGTACTTC | CASSYSRSTYEQYF
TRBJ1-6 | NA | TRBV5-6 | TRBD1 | TGTGCCAGCAGCTTGGCCGTGACGTACGGGACAGGGGATTCACCCCTCCACTTT | CASSLAVTYGTGDSPLHF
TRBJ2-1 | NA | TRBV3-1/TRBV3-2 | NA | TGTGCCAGCAGCCAATATGACTACGGGGGCGGGGATGAGCAGTTCTTC | CASSQYDYGGGDEQFF
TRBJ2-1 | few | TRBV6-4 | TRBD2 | TGTGCCAGCAGTGACTCGGGCGGGAGGGATGAGCAGTTCTTC | CASSDSGGRDEQFF
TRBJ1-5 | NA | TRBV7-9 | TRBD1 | TGTGCCAGCAGCTTTGGGACAGGGGGGCATCAGCCCCAGCATTTT | CASSFGTGGHQPQHF
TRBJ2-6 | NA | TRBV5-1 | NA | TGCGCCAGCAGCTTGGACCCAAGCTCTGGGGCCAACGTCCTGACTTTC | CASSLDPSSGANVLTF
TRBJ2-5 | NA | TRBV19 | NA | TGTGCCAGTAGTATAGCGACCGGGTCAAAGGAGACCCAGTACTTC | CASSIATGSKETQYF
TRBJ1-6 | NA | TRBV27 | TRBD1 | TGTGCCAGCCGAGGGACAGGGAAGGATTCACCCCTCCACTTT | CASRGTGKDSPLHF
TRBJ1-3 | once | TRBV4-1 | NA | TGCGCCAGCAGCCCGGGGAGAGCCGCGGTTGGAAACACCATATATTTT | CASSPGRAAVGNTIYF
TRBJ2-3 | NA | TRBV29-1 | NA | TGCAGCGTTGTACTAGCAGTAGATACGCAGTATTTT | CSVVLAVDTQYF
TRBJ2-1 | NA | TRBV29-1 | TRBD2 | TGCAGCGTTTGGTTAGCGGGAGACGGTTTGGGCTACAATGAGCAGTTCTTC | CSVWLAGDGLGYNEQFF
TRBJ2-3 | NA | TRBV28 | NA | TGTGCCAGCAGTTCCTCGGGTGGGCGCACAGATACGCAGTATTTT | CASSSSGGRTDTQYF
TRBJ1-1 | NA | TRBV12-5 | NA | TGTGCTAGTGGTTTCTTCAGGGGAGGGAACACTGAAGCTTTCTTT | CASGFFRGGNTEAFF
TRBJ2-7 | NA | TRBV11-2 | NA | TGTGCCAGCAGCTTCCAGGGATCCTACGAGCAGTACTTC | CASSFQGSYEQYF
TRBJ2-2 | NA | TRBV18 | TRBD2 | TGTGCCAGCTCACCAGGAGCGGGAGGCACCGGGGAGCTGTTTTTT | CASSPGAGGTGELFF
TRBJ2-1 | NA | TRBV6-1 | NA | TGTGCCAGCAGTGATTTGCGGAATGAGCAGTTCTTC | CASSDLRNEQFF
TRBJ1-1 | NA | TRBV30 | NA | TGTGCCTGGAGTGTCCTAAAGAACACTGAAGCTTTCTTT | CAWSVLKNTEAFF
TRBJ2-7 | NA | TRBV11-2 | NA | TGTGCCAGCAGCTTAGGCCCCACCGACGAGCAGTACTTC | CASSLGPTDEQYF
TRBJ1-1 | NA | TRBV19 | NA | TGTGCCAGTAGTCACCCACAGAAATCGAACACTGAAGCTTTCTTT | CASSHPQKSNTEAFF
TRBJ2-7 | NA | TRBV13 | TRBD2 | TGTGCCAGCAGCTTTGAAAGAGCGGGGCCCTACGAGCAGTACTTC | CASSFERAGPYEQYF
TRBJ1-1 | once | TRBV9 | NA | TGTGCCAGCAGCGTAGGAGGCTCCGGGAGCACTGAAGCTTTCTTT | CASSVGGSGSTEAFF
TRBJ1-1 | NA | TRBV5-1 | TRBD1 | TGCGCCAGCAGCCCTGGACAGGGCGGGTACACTGAAGCTTTCTTT | CASSPGQGGYTEAFF
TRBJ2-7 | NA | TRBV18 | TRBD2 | TGTGCCAGCTCACCACTGGGACTAGCGGGAGGAGGCCTCGAGCAGTACTTC | CASSPLGLAGGGLEQYF
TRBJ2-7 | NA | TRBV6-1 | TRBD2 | TGTGCCAGCAGTGTGACTAGCGGGATCGGTGTAGACGAGCAGTACTTC | CASSVTSGIGVDEQYF
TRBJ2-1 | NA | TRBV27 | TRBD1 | TGTGCCAGCAGTACAGGGGATTCCTACAATGAGCAGTTCTTC | CASSTGDSYNEQFF